This is a list of T cell receptor beta chains from one sample in a study of cytomegalovirus exposure and HLA in healthy donors. TCRdb keeps only in-frame clones here, not all; method: immunoSEQ multiplex PCR. The sample holds about 180,000 clones; 85% are singletons and the top ten take roughly 15%. Sequencing was done on a sample of PBMCs. Source of these receptors: a man aged 18 to 30 in good health and CMV-seropositive. CDR3s include the opening cysteine and the closing phenylalanine or tryptophan. D genes are given only for firm matches. Size is omitted from some rows. Given values are once, few, many or a class for expanded clones.

j_gene,d_gene,v_gene,abundance,CDR3nt,CDR3aa
TRBJ1-5,.,TRBV18,.,TGTGCCAGCTCACCGGCAGACAACGCAGGCCAGCCCCAGCATTTT,CASSPADNAGQPQHF
TRBJ1-2,TRBD1,TRBV19,.,TGTGCCAGTACCGACGGGACAGGCGGCTATGGCTACACCTTC,CASTDGTGGYGYTF
TRBJ2-5,TRBD1,TRBV19,.,TGTGCCAGTGCCAAGCTCAACAGGGGCAGAGGGGAGACCCAGTACTTC,CASAKLNRGRGETQYF
TRBJ2-7,.,TRBV6-5,.,TGTGCCACCACTGGGACATCGAGCTCCTACGAGCAGTACTTC,CATTGTSSSYEQYF
TRBJ2-7,.,TRBV11-2,.,TGTGCCAGCAGCCAGACTATTTTACCCTACGAGCAGTACTTC,CASSQTILPYEQYF
TRBJ2-5,TRBD1,TRBV4-2,.,TGTGCCAGCAGCCAAGATCTGAGGGGGCCCCTCCAAGAGACCCAGTACTTC,CASSQDLRGPLQETQYF
TRBJ1-1,TRBD1,TRBV5-1,.,TGCGCCAGCAGCTCCAGGCCTACAGGGGACGAAGCTTTCTTT,CASSSRPTGDEAFF
TRBJ2-7,.,TRBV6-1,.,TGTGCCAGCACCTTGGGCCTTACCTACGAGCAGTACTTC,CASTLGLTYEQYF
TRBJ1-5,TRBD1,TRBV28,few,TGTGCCAGCAGACCGACAGGGGAAGCGCGGCAGCCCCAGCATTTT,CASRPTGEARQPQHF
TRBJ2-1,.,TRBV7-9,.,TGTGCCAGCAGCTTAGTTGGAGGGGTGGAGCAGTTCTTC,CASSLVGGVEQFF
TRBJ2-1,.,TRBV13,once,TGTGCCAGCAGCTTAAACCTAGCTCATAGCTCCTACAATGAGCAGTTCTTC,CASSLNLAHSSYNEQFF
TRBJ1-2,TRBD1,TRBV9,.,TGTGCCAGCTACGGACAGGGGGTAAACTATGGCTACACCTTC,CASYGQGVNYGYTF
TRBJ1-5,.,TRBV2,.,TGTGCCAGCAGTGCCCCCAGTAATCAGCCCCAGCATTTT,CASSAPSNQPQHF
TRBJ2-3,TRBD2,TRBV9,.,TGTGCCAGCAGCGTAGGTCAACTAGCGGGGGGCACAGATACGCAGTATTTT,CASSVGQLAGGTDTQYF
TRBJ1-4,TRBD1,TRBV15,.,TGTGCCACCAGCAGAGGCGCAGGGGGTAATGAAAAACTGTTTTTT,CATSRGAGGNEKLFF
TRBJ1-1,.,TRBV20-1,.,TGCAGTGCTAGAGGAGGCACTGAAGCTTTCTTT,CSARGGTEAFF
TRBJ2-2,.,TRBV9,many,TGTGCCAGCAGCGTAGGTGGAGGGCGGGCCGGGGAGCTGTTTTTT,CASSVGGGRAGELFF
TRBJ1-1,.,TRBV4-1,.,TGCGCCAGCAGCCAAGTGACGGGCACTGAAGCTTTCTTT,CASSQVTGTEAFF
TRBJ2-7,.,TRBV7-2,.,TGTGCCAGCACAACTAAAGAGGAACCCTACGAGCAGTACTTC,CASTTKEEPYEQYF
TRBJ2-7,.,TRBV2,.,TGTGCCAGCAGGGACTCAAACGGGGAGCAGTACTTC,CASRDSNGEQYF
TRBJ2-7,.,TRBV29-1,.,TGCAGCGTTGAGGACGGACAGCTCTCCTACGAGCAGTACTTC,CSVEDGQLSYEQYF
TRBJ2-7,TRBD1,TRBV6-1,.,TGTGCCAGCAGTGGACCCTTGGACAGGGAAGCCTCCTACGAGCAGTACTTC,CASSGPLDREASYEQYF
TRBJ2-6,.,TRBV9,.,TGTGCCAGCAGCGTCGGCGGCTCTGGGGCCAACGTCCTGACTTTC,CASSVGGSGANVLTF
TRBJ1-1,.,TRBV7-9,.,TGTGCCAGCAGCCCACCCGGGGTATGGAGCACTGAAGCTTTCTTT,CASSPPGVWSTEAFF
TRBJ1-2,TRBD1,TRBV5-1,.,TGCGCCAGCAGCTTGACCGGGACAGGACAACAAGGCTACACCTTC,CASSLTGTGQQGYTF
TRBJ2-7,TRBD2,TRBV20-1,.,TGCAGGACGGGGGGCTACGAGCAGTACTTC,CRTGGYEQYF
TRBJ2-4,.,TRBV7-9,.,TGTGCCAGCAGCTTAGGACTAGCCAAAAACATTCAGTACTTC,CASSLGLAKNIQYF
TRBJ2-7,TRBD1,TRBV2,.,TGTGCCAGCAAGGGACAGGGGGCTTACGAGCAGTACTTC,CASKGQGAYEQYF
TRBJ2-3,.,TRBV29-1,.,TGCAGCGTTCGTCTTTCCAGCGTAGGCACAGATACGCAGTATTTT,CSVRLSSVGTDTQYF
TRBJ1-2,TRBD1,TRBV6-1,.,TGTGCCAGTCGGGACAGGGGTTGGTATGGCTACACCTTC,CASRDRGWYGYTF
TRBJ1-5,TRBD1,TRBV7-9,.,TGTGCCAGCAGCTCCTCCGGGACAGGGGAATCGTATAGCAATCAGCCCCAGCATTTT,CASSSSGTGESYSNQPQHF
TRBJ2-2,TRBD2,TRBV5-4,once,TGTGCCAGCAGCCTAGCCCCGGGGGGGAACACCGGGGAGCTGTTTTTT,CASSLAPGGNTGELFF
TRBJ2-3,TRBD2,TRBV11-2,.,TGTGCCAGCAGCTTAGGTAGCGGGGGGAGCACAGATACGCAGTATTTT,CASSLGSGGSTDTQYF